A single sample is the source of the 10 T cell receptor beta chains below, sequenced in a study of T-cell memory formation after mild COVID-19. MiXCR was run by TCRdb on the 5' RACE reads, yielding one entry per CDR3 protein. This sample has 580,000 or so distinct CDR3 sequences; roughly a sixth occur once, and the top ten carry less than 10%. The sample taken for sequencing was PBMCs or a T cell subset sorted from them (not recorded which). These receptor sequences come from an adult woman who had mild COVID-19 (a few samples of this study predate the infection). Cell type and time point are not known.

This clonotype showed up many times. J is TRBJ2-1 and V is TRBV5-1; the D gene is possibly TRBD1 (6 bases). CDR3 length: 15 residues. V lost 0 bases and J 3 bases, leaving 10 bases between the germline ends. From germline, CDR1 is SGHRS and CDR2 YFSETQ. CDR3 protein: CASSLAQGIYNEQFF. The CDR3 nucleotides read TGCGCCAGCAGCTTGGCGCAGGGGATCTACAATGAGCAGTTCTTC.

This clonotype was picked up a small number of times. The rearrangement links TRBV20-1 to TRBJ2-3; TRBD2 is a possible D gene (5 bases). Deletions cut 3 bases from V and 4 bases from J, with 11 bases between. Germline assignment: CDR1 DFQATT and CDR2 SNEGSKA (reference sequence). This CDR3 has 13 residues. The DNA for the CDR3 is TGCAGTGCTAGTGTCAGCGGAGCAGATACGCAGTATTTT. Translating gives CSASVSGADTQYF.

The chain carries TRBV7-2 and TRBJ2-3; 7 bases align to TRBD2. Germline lookup yields CDR1 SGHTA and CDR2 FQGNSA. Unmatched junction bases numbered 8, after V lost 1 base and J lost 1 base. The CDR3 covers 17 residues. CDR3 region: CASSLGYWGGGTDTQYF. In nucleotides, the CDR3 is TGTGCCAGCAGCTTAGGGTATTGGGGGGGGGGCACAGATACGCAGTATTTT.

This clonotype was seen only a few times. The V call is TRBV2, the J call TRBJ2-7; the match to TRBD1 covers 9 bases. This CDR3 has 14 amino acids. Trimming at V came to 10 bases and at J to 1 base, leaving 8 bases not matched to a gene. Germline loops: CDR1 SNHLY, CDR2 FYNNEI. DNA for the CDR3: TGTGCCACAGCACGGGACAGGGTATCCTACGAGCAGTACTTC. It encodes CATARDRVSYEQYF.

The gene calls are TRBV3-1 and TRBJ2-1, with 7 bases aligning to TRBD2. The germline CDR1 and CDR2 sequences are LGHDT and YNNKEL (reference sequence). The length of the CDR3 is 14 residues. V lost 2 bases to trimming and J lost 8 bases; unmatched junction nucleotides: 6. This CDR3 is CASSQLAAHHEQFF. The CDR3 DNA reads TGTGCCAGCAGCCAACTAGCGGCCCACCATGAGCAGTTCTTC.

In DNA, the CDR3 is TGCAGTGCTAGAGTGAGGGGCAATGAGCAGTTCTTC. Translation gives CSARVRGNEQFF. The chain employs TRBV20-1 and TRBJ2-1; D possibly uses TRBD1 or TRBD2 (5 bases each). V gave up 1 base and J gave up 6 bases, with 7 bases separating them. Germline values: CDR1 DFQATT, CDR2 SNEGSKA (reference sequence). This CDR3 has 12 amino acids.

This sequence joins TRBV30 and TRBJ1-5; TRBD1 might be the D (5 bases). The germline V gene encodes CDR1 GTSNPN and CDR2 SVGIG (reference sequence). V was pared by 1 base and J by 0 bases, with 7 bases between. CDR3 length: 14 residues. The CDR3 nucleotides are TGTGCCTGGAGTGACAGGCATAGCAATCAGCCCCAGCATTTT. Protein: CAWSDRHSNQPQHF.

This rearrangement joins TRBV25-1 to TRBJ2-3, with TRBD2 matching over 9 bases. Germline CDR1 MGHDK, CDR2 SYGVNS. This CDR3 comprises 15 residues. J lost 3 bases, V lost 10 bases, and 11 bases had no gene match. The CDR3 nucleotides read TGTGCCACCAGGCCACTAGCGGGTCCGACAGATACGCAGTATTTT. Encoded protein: CATRPLAGPTDTQYF.

V and J are TRBV18 and TRBJ1-6, with 8 bases fitting TRBD1. Germline V gene lookup returns CDR1 KGHSH and CDR2 LQKENI. CDR3 length: 15 amino acids. The J segment lost 10 bases and the V segment lost 2 bases, leaving 7 bases of the junction unmatched. CDR3 nucleotide sequence: TGTGCCAGCTCACCATTAAAAGGACAGGGCTCACCCCTCCACTTT. Protein: CASSPLKGQGSPLHF.

This clonotype was found a few times. V gene TRBV7-9 combines with J gene TRBJ1-1, with a tentative D call TRBD1 (6 bases). Trimming took 5 bases from V and 6 from J, leaving 16 bases between them. Germline loops: CDR1 SEHNR, CDR2 FQNEAQ (reference sequence). CDR3 length equals 14 residues. CDR3 nucleotides: TGTGCCAGCAGCCCCCCCAGGGGTGGGTCTGAAGCTTTCTTT. It codes for CASSPPRGGSEAFF.